The rows below give T cell receptor beta chains drawn from one sample of a study of T cells after yellow fever vaccination. One entry per CDR3 protein results from TCRdb running MiXCR on the 5' RACE reads. The profile covers around 590,000 distinct CDR3 sequences, with about 12% appearing a single time and about 15% taken by the ten largest. The sample was PBMCs, taken on the day of the yellow fever booster vaccination. Receptor source: a man aged 25 to 45 who received the YFV17D yellow fever vaccine. The CDR3 runs from the conserved cysteine through the conserved F or W. Each record gives: V gene, J gene, D gene, clone size, CDR3 protein, CDR3 DNA. A D gene is named only where the DNA matches it firmly. For some rows the clone size is stated as once, few or many, or as a class when expanded; others skip it.

TRBV20-1	TRBJ2-1	TRBD2	few	CSARDTGLVVNEQFF	TGCAGTGCTAGAGATACGGGACTAGTTGTCAATGAGCAGTTCTTC
TRBV5-6	TRBJ2-5	.	few	CASSLPSETQYF	TGTGCCAGCAGCTTGCCATCGGAGACCCAGTACTTC
TRBV6-2/TRBV6-3	TRBJ2-7	.	.	CASSTGLPYEQYF	TGTGCCAGCAGCACGGGCCTACCATACGAGCAGTACTTC
TRBV28	TRBJ2-1	TRBD2	.	CASLAGVSNEQFF	TGTGCCAGTCTAGCGGGAGTTAGCAATGAGCAGTTCTTC
TRBV30	TRBJ1-1	.	.	CAWSVGAGTLEAFF	TGTGCCTGGAGTGTAGGGGCAGGAACCCTTGAAGCTTTCTTT
TRBV14	TRBJ2-5	.	few	CASSHEDWETQYF	TGTGCCAGCAGCCACGAGGACTGGGAGACCCAGTACTTC
TRBV12-3/TRBV12-4	TRBJ1-6	.	few	CASSFSGAANSPLHF	TGTGCCAGCAGTTTTAGTGGAGCCGCCAATTCACCCCTCCACTTT
TRBV7-9	TRBJ2-5	.	.	CASSSGEFRAETQYF	TGTGCCAGCAGTTCCGGGGAGTTCAGAGCAGAGACCCAGTACTTC
TRBV7-2	TRBJ2-1	.	.	CASSFSRYEQFF	TGTGCCAGCAGCTTTTCGAGGTATGAGCAGTTCTTC
TRBV7-3	TRBJ2-5	.	many	CASSFLPEAETQYF	TGTGCCAGCAGCTTCCTGCCCGAGGCGGAGACCCAGTACTTC
TRBV20-1	TRBJ2-5	.	many	CSAGTGRQETQYF	TGCAGTGCAGGTACCGGTCGCCAAGAGACCCAGTACTTC
TRBV30	TRBJ1-1	.	.	CAWSAEMNTEAFF	TGTGCCTGGAGTGCCGAGATGAACACTGAAGCTTTCTTT
TRBV5-1	TRBJ2-7	TRBD1	many	CASSPGQGSSYEQYF	TGTGCCAGCAGCCCCGGACAGGGATCTTCTTACGAGCAGTACTTC
TRBV5-5	TRBJ2-3	.	many	CASSTFTGSDTQYF	TGTGCCAGCAGCACATTTACAGGGTCAGATACGCAGTATTTT
TRBV29-1	TRBJ1-1	.	few	CSVEEIREAFF	TGCAGCGTTGAAGAGATCCGGGAAGCTTTCTTT
TRBV20-1	TRBJ2-2	.	few	CSARDTGIGELFF	TGCAGTGCTAGAGATACGGGGATCGGGGAGCTGTTTTTT
TRBV6-5	TRBJ2-1	TRBD1	many	CASSYGLGQGNNEQFF	TGTGCCAGCAGTTATGGTCTGGGACAGGGTAACAATGAGCAGTTCTTC
TRBV19	TRBJ1-4	TRBD1	few	CASNGDSEKLFF	TGTGCCAGTAACGGGGACAGCGAAAAACTGTTTTTT
TRBV5-1	TRBJ2-1	TRBD1	few	CASSMGQNNEQFF	TGCGCCAGCAGCATGGGACAGAACAATGAGCAGTTCTTC
TRBV19	TRBJ1-5	.	few	CASSRLEGVNQPQHF	TGTGCCAGTAGTAGACTGGAGGGCGTCAATCAGCCCCAGCATTTT
TRBV11-2	TRBJ2-7	.	.	CASSLALRVDEQYF	TGTGCCAGCAGCTTAGCTCTTAGGGTAGACGAGCAGTACTTC
TRBV4-3	TRBJ2-4	.	.	CASSQGKGQSVLQYF	TGCGCCAGCAGCCAAGGAAAGGGCCAGTCGGTACTCCAGTACTTC
TRBV29-1	TRBJ1-2	.	.	CSVRSGPGQYGYTF	TGCAGCGTTAGATCTGGGCCGGGGCAGTATGGCTACACCTTC
TRBV29-1	TRBJ2-1	.	few	CSVGGDEQFF	TGCAGCGTTGGAGGTGATGAGCAGTTCTTC
TRBV6-2/TRBV6-3	TRBJ2-1	.	.	CASSYSPLPAPYNEQFF	TGTGCCAGCAGTTACTCGCCCCTCCCCGCCCCCTACAATGAGCAGTTCTTC
TRBV29-1	TRBJ1-1	.	.	CSVEEGGLTEAFF	TGCAGCGTTGAAGAGGGAGGTCTCACTGAAGCTTTCTTT
TRBV12-3/TRBV12-4	TRBJ2-7	.	few	CASTINRGAYYEQYF	TGTGCCAGCACCATCAACCGGGGGGCTTACTACGAGCAGTACTTC
TRBV29-1	TRBJ2-1	.	once	CSVGAMNEQFF	TGCAGCGTTGGGGCGATGAATGAGCAGTTCTTC
TRBV12-3/TRBV12-4	TRBJ2-2	TRBD1	many	CASSPRRGQVSDSNTGELFF	TGTGCCAGCAGTCCAAGACGAGGACAGGTCTCGGACTCGAACACCGGGGAGCTGTTTTTT
TRBV12-3/TRBV12-4	TRBJ2-3	.	few	CASSFRAASTDTQYF	TGTGCCAGCAGTTTCAGAGCAGCTAGCACAGATACGCAGTATTTT
TRBV2	TRBJ2-5	TRBD1	few	CASVRDRGETQYF	TGTGCCAGCGTGAGGGACAGGGGGGAGACCCAGTACTTC
TRBV3-1	TRBJ2-3	.	few	CASSQTKGGSTDTQYF	TGTGCCAGCAGCCAAACCAAAGGCGGTAGCACAGATACGCAGTATTTT
TRBV9	TRBJ2-2	.	.	CASSVDLGNTGELFF	TGTGCCAGCAGCGTAGATTTAGGAAACACCGGGGAGCTGTTTTTT
TRBV27	TRBJ2-2	TRBD2	.	CASRRLAGVTGELFF	TGTGCCAGCAGGAGACTAGCGGGAGTTACCGGGGAGCTGTTTTTT
TRBV28	TRBJ2-7	.	many	CASSRTVSYEQYF	TGTGCCAGCAGTCGGACGGTCTCCTACGAGCAGTACTTC
TRBV5-1	TRBJ2-7	TRBD2	.	CASSQQTSGYEQYF	TGCGCCAGCAGCCAACAGACTAGCGGCTACGAGCAGTACTTC
TRBV20-1	TRBJ1-1	.	.	CSARDLWKEAFF	TGCAGTGCTAGAGATTTGTGGAAAGAAGCTTTCTTT
TRBV10-1	TRBJ2-5	.	many	CASPPRDQRIRTQYF	TGCGCCAGCCCTCCCCGGGACCAGCGTATCCGGACCCAGTACTTC
TRBV12-3/TRBV12-4	TRBJ1-2	.	.	CASTLGSTNYGYTF	TGTGCCAGCACCCTAGGAAGTACCAACTATGGCTACACCTTC
TRBV6-2/TRBV6-3	TRBJ2-5	.	few	CASSYRADGEQETQYF	TGTGCCAGCAGTTACCGTGCAGACGGAGAACAAGAGACCCAGTACTTC
TRBV6-2/TRBV6-3	TRBJ2-4	.	.	CASSRGPNGIQYF	TGTGCCAGCAGCCGCGGGCCCAATGGCATTCAGTACTTC
TRBV12-3/TRBV12-4	TRBJ2-5	TRBD1	.	CASSFDRGGTQYF	TGTGCCAGCAGTTTTGACAGGGGTGGGACCCAGTACTTC
TRBV6-5	TRBJ2-5	.	many	CASSYGPHGARETQYF	TGTGCCAGCAGTTACGGCCCACATGGGGCACGAGAGACCCAGTACTTC
TRBV7-2	TRBJ2-7	.	few	CASTQRANQGSYEQYF	TGTGCCAGCACCCAGCGAGCAAACCAGGGGTCCTACGAGCAGTACTTC
TRBV10-3	TRBJ2-7	TRBD1	.	CAIRGQGDYEQYF	TGTGCCATCAGGGGACAGGGAGACTACGAGCAGTACTTC
TRBV3-1	TRBJ2-1	.	few	CASSYSTGNEQFF	TGTGCCAGCAGCTACTCCACGGGTAATGAGCAGTTCTTC
TRBV28	TRBJ2-5	.	.	CASSLGTPGMETQYF	TGTGCCAGCAGCCTTGGGACCCCCGGTATGGAGACCCAGTACTTC
TRBV5-1	TRBJ2-1	TRBD2	many	CASSFEGGPRNEQFF	TGCGCCAGCAGCTTCGAGGGAGGGCCGAGAAATGAGCAGTTCTTC
TRBV12-3/TRBV12-4	TRBJ2-6	.	few	CASRTANSGANVLTF	TGTGCCAGCAGAACAGCGAACTCTGGGGCCAACGTCCTGACTTTC
TRBV12-3/TRBV12-4	TRBJ2-7	TRBD2	.	CASNWGLAGYYEQYF	TGTGCCAGCAATTGGGGGTTAGCGGGTTACTACGAGCAGTACTTC
TRBV20-1	TRBJ1-5	.	few	CSACRDSNQPQHF	TGCAGTGCTTGCCGGGATAGCAATCAGCCCCAGCATTTT
TRBV7-3	TRBJ2-7	.	.	CASSGDWGDEQYF	TGTGCCAGCAGCGGAGACTGGGGGGACGAGCAGTACTTC
TRBV4-3	TRBJ2-1	TRBD2	few	CASSQEKALAGNEQFF	TGCGCCAGCAGCCAAGAAAAGGCACTAGCGGGAAATGAGCAGTTCTTC
TRBV12-3/TRBV12-4	TRBJ2-1	TRBD2	.	CASSPLSSGRVDEQFF	TGTGCCAGCAGCCCTCTAAGTAGCGGGAGGGTTGATGAGCAGTTCTTC
TRBV28	TRBJ1-1	TRBD1	.	CASPGTGGVSTEAFF	TGTGCCAGCCCCGGGACAGGGGGGGTGAGCACTGAAGCTTTCTTT
TRBV20-1	TRBJ1-2	.	few	CSAMFSYGYTF	TGCAGTGCTATGTTCTCCTATGGCTACACCTTC
TRBV7-2	TRBJ2-3	.	few	CASSLGQGPMYEPSTDTQYF	TGTGCCAGCAGCTTAGGCCAAGGACCCATGTACGAACCTAGCACAGATACGCAGTATTTT
TRBV15	TRBJ2-2	TRBD1	.	CATSRDEGAQLFF	TGTGCCACCAGCAGAGATGAGGGGGCGCAGCTGTTTTTT
TRBV9	TRBJ2-5	TRBD2	few	CASSVSTSAQETQYF	TGTGCCAGCAGCGTTTCCACTAGCGCCCAAGAGACCCAGTACTTC